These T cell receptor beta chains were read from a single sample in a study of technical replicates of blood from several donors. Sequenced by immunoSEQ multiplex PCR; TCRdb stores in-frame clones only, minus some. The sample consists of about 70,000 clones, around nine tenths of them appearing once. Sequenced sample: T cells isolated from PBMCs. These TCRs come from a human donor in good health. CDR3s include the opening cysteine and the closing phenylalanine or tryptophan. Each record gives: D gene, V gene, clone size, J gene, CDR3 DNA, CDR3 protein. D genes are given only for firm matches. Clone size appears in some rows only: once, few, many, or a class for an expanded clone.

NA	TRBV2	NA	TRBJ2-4	TGTGCCAGCGCCCGGGGAGGGGGGATGGGAAACATTCAGTACTTC	CASARGGGMGNIQYF
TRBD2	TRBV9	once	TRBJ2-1	TGTGCCAGCAGCGTTAGGACTAGCGGGAGGCAAAATGAGCAGTTCTTC	CASSVRTSGRQNEQFF
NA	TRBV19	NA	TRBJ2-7	TGTGCCAGTAGTATGACAGCCTCCTACGAGCAGTACTTC	CASSMTASYEQYF
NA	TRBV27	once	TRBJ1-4	TGTGCCAGCAGTTCCGGCCCCGGACAGGAAAAACTGTTTTTT	CASSSGPGQEKLFF
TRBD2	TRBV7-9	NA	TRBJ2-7	TGTGCCAGCAGCTTACCGACCGGGACTAGCGGGAGGCTGGCTATCGAGCAGTACTTC	CASSLPTGTSGRLAIEQYF
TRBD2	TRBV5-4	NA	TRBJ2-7	TGTGCCAGCAGCTCATCGGGTGGGAGGGCCAGAAACGAGCAGTACTTC	CASSSSGGRARNEQYF
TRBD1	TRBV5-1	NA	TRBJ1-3	TGCGCCAGCAGCTTACAGGGGCACAGCTCTGGAAACACCATATATTTT	CASSLQGHSSGNTIYF
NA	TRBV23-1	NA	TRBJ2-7	TGCGCCAGCTCCCCGACAGGGAGGCTCTCCGAGCAGTACTTC	CASSPTGRLSEQYF
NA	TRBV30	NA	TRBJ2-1	TGTGCCTGGAGTAGAGGGACACTTTACAATGAGCAGTTCTTC	CAWSRGTLYNEQFF
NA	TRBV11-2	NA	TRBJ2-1	TGTGCCAGCAGCTTTTTAATCTCTAGTGGCAATGAGCAGTTCTTC	CASSFLISSGNEQFF
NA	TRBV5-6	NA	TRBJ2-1	TGTGCCAGCAGGACTACCTACAATGAGCAGTTCTTC	CASRTTYNEQFF
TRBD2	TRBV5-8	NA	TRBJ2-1	TGTGCCAGGACTAGCGGGAGAGAATGGTACAATGAGCAGTTCTTC	CARTSGREWYNEQFF
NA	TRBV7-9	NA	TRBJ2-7	TGTGCCAGCAACAATTTGGAGGGGTACGAGCAGTACTTC	CASNNLEGYEQYF
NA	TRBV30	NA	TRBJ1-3	TGTGCCTGGAGCGACTCCGGGACTGGTGGAAACACCATATATTTT	CAWSDSGTGGNTIYF
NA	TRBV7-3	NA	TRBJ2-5	TGTGCCAGCAGCTTAATGGGCGGGAACCAAGAGACCCAGTACTTC	CASSLMGGNQETQYF
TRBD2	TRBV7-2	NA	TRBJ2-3	TGTGCCAGCAGCGTGGGACTAGCGAGCGATACGCAGTATTTT	CASSVGLASDTQYF
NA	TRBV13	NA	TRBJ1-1	TGTGCCAGCAGCTTCTATACGAACACTGAAGCTTTCTTT	CASSFYTNTEAFF
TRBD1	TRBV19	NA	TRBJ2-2	TGTGCCAGTAGTTCGGACAGGGGTATCACCGGGGAGCTGTTTTTT	CASSSDRGITGELFF
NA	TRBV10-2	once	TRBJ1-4	TGCGCCAGCAAGTCGAGCGGCGCGAAGGATGAAAAACTGTTTTTT	CASKSSGAKDEKLFF
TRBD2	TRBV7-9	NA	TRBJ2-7	TGTGCCAGCAGCCCCCCAGAGGGACTAGAACGACACGAGCAGTACTTC	CASSPPEGLERHEQYF
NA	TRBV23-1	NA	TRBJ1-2	TGCGCCAGCACCATTGCGGTCCCACGTTTCTGCGGCTACACCTTC	CASTIAVPRFCGYTF
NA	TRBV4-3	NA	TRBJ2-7	TGCGCCAGCAGCCAAGATCGGCTAGCGAACTACGAGCAGTACTTC	CASSQDRLANYEQYF
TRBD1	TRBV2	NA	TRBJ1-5	TGTGCCAGCAGGGGGACAGGTCAAAATCAGCCCCAGCATTTT	CASRGTGQNQPQHF
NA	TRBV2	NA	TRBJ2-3	TGTGCCAGCATAAGGGAGCTCACAGATACGCAGTATTTT	CASIRELTDTQYF
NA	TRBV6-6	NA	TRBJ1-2	TGTGCCGTCCTAGAAATAGACATCCGAGGGGGCTACACCTTC	CAVLEIDIRGGYTF
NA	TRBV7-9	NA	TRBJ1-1	TGTGCCGCCGGCGGGGGGCGTTTGGTTGAAGCTTTCTTT	CAAGGGRLVEAFF
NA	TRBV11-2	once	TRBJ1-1	TGTGCCAGCAGCTTTCTACAGGGGAACACTGAAGCTTTCTTT	CASSFLQGNTEAFF
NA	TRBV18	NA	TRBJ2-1	TGTGCCAGCTCACCACCGATATCCAGCTCCTACAATGAGCAGTTCTTC	CASSPPISSSYNEQFF
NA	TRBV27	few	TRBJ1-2	TGTGCCAGCAGTTCTGGACTGGTACAGGGCGGCTACACCTTC	CASSSGLVQGGYTF
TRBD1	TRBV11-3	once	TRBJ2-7	TGTGCCAGCAGCTCCCCCGGGACAGGGAGCTCCTACGAGCAGTACTTC	CASSSPGTGSSYEQYF
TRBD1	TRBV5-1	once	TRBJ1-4	TGCGCCAGCAGCTATCGGACAGGGGAGGTCGAAAAACTGTTTTTT	CASSYRTGEVEKLFF
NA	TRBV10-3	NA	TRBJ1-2	TGTGCGAGAGGCCCCAGGGAGGCCTTCTATGGCTACACCTTC	CARGPREAFYGYTF
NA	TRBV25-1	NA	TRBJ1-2	TGTGCCAGCAGTGAATCGGGGTCGCCTAACTATGGCTACACCTTC	CASSESGSPNYGYTF
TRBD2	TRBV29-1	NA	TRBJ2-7	TGCAGCGTTATAGCGGGAAAACTTTCCTACGAGCAGTACTTC	CSVIAGKLSYEQYF
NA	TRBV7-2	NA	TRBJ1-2	TGTGCCAGCAGCTTAGGGGTCCAGGGGCCTCTCGGGGGCTACACCTTC	CASSLGVQGPLGGYTF
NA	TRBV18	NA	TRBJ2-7	TGTGCCAGCTCACCAATTGGGCGGGAAGACTGGAACTACGAGCAGTACTTC	CASSPIGREDWNYEQYF
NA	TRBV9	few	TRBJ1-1	TGTGCCAGCAGCGTACGCGCTGTGAACACTGAAGCTTTCTTT	CASSVRAVNTEAFF
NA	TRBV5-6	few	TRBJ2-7	TGTGCCAGCAGCCGTACCTACGAGCAGTACTTC	CASSRTYEQYF
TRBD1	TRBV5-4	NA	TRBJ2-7	TGTGCCAGCAGCACCCTCCGGGACAGGGTGGACGAGCAGTACTTC	CASSTLRDRVDEQYF
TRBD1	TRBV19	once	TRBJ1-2	TGTGCCAGTACTAAAAATGACAGGGACGGGAAGAACTACACCTTC	CASTKNDRDGKNYTF
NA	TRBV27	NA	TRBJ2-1	TGTGCCAGCAGTTTTAGCGGATACTCCTCCTACAATGAGCAGTTCTTC	CASSFSGYSSYNEQFF